A selection of T cell receptor beta chains follows, all from one sample in a study of cytomegalovirus exposure and HLA in healthy donors. The repertoire was sequenced with immunoSEQ multiplex PCR; TCRdb's copy has only in-frame clones and lacks some. This repertoire shows some 130,000 clones, 65% to 80% found once; its top ten account for more than 1.5%. The material sequenced was PBMCs. These receptors all stem from a human donor in good health. Both conserved end residues are trimmed from each CDR3. A D gene is named only where the DNA matches it firmly.

CDR3 protein,D gene,J gene,V gene
ASSATVRQSQETQY,-,TRBJ2-5,TRBV9
ASSFGTRGGIYGTDTQY,TRBD2,TRBJ2-3,TRBV5-1
ASSLKAPLTSGETYEQY,TRBD2,TRBJ2-7,TRBV27
ASSYSGTSGYEQF,TRBD2,TRBJ2-1,TRBV6-5
ASSPSTSFGELF,-,TRBJ2-2,TRBV19
ATSINRGHYEQY,TRBD1,TRBJ2-7,TRBV28
ASSVASGRGQY,TRBD2,TRBJ2-7,TRBV19
ASSRADLVETQY,-,TRBJ2-5,TRBV6-5
ASSVTSGRNEQF,TRBD2,TRBJ2-1,TRBV5-8
ASSGRTGGMMDEQF,TRBD1,TRBJ2-1,TRBV7-6
ASSRLGAGGNTIY,-,TRBJ1-3,TRBV27
ASSAGLLNTGELF,-,TRBJ2-2,TRBV6-5
ASSSGTQGDTQY,-,TRBJ2-3,TRBV5-4
ASSIWARLAGAEETQY,-,TRBJ2-5,TRBV12-1
ASSRANGVSEQY,-,TRBJ2-7,TRBV7-8
ASSQDTRSYNEQF,-,TRBJ2-1,TRBV4-3
ASSPAQGSPY,-,TRBJ2-3,TRBV4-1
ASSLGLAGGSVNEQF,TRBD2,TRBJ2-1,TRBV5-1
ASSPSGASGSYEQY,TRBD2,TRBJ2-7,TRBV4-1
ASSWVHADEKLF,-,TRBJ1-4,TRBV19
ASRPPGTGVHEQY,TRBD1,TRBJ2-7,TRBV6-5
ASSSQGADEQY,TRBD1,TRBJ2-7,TRBV5-1
ASSYGLAGDNEQF,TRBD2,TRBJ2-1,TRBV9
ASSPGGAINEKLF,-,TRBJ1-4,TRBV7-9
ASSLADRGTEAF,TRBD1,TRBJ1-1,TRBV5-1
ASSRQGAYGYT,TRBD1,TRBJ1-2,TRBV5-5
ASSLYPSGSGVGETQY,TRBD2,TRBJ2-5,TRBV7-9
AISLTSGGIDEQY,TRBD2,TRBJ2-7,TRBV10-3
ASSPTRQAHSGELF,-,TRBJ2-2,TRBV7-8
ASSSAARLAELQETQY,-,TRBJ2-5,TRBV12-1
ASSWGQYTEAF,TRBD1,TRBJ1-1,TRBV5-1
ASSQGTGSISYEQY,-,TRBJ2-7,TRBV14
ASSSVSYEQY,-,TRBJ2-7,TRBV28
ASSLFGRQGNTEAF,-,TRBJ1-1,TRBV5-6
ASSPTESYEQY,-,TRBJ2-7,TRBV28
ASSSPGGSMDTQY,TRBD2,TRBJ2-3,TRBV11-2
ASSLGEFAGQY,-,TRBJ2-7,TRBV11-2
ASSIPGYTDTQY,-,TRBJ2-3,TRBV19
ASSFTGGRVAYEQY,TRBD2,TRBJ2-7,TRBV28
ASSSPLRGSGYEQY,-,TRBJ2-7,TRBV5-1
ASSATGQLPEAF,-,TRBJ1-1,TRBV28
ASSESQGATNEKLF,-,TRBJ1-4,TRBV25-1
ASSLRRGQDVEQY,TRBD1,TRBJ2-7,TRBV28
AISDGGGRQPQH,-,TRBJ1-5,TRBV10-3
ASSSTRNEQF,-,TRBJ2-1,TRBV28
ADGGEGRRGETQY,TRBD2,TRBJ2-5,TRBV2
ASTAGGEADTQY,-,TRBJ2-3,TRBV5-1
ASSPGGTGNYEQY,TRBD1,TRBJ2-7,TRBV5-1
ASILSLAGGETQY,TRBD2,TRBJ2-5,TRBV7-2
ASSPGTIADTQY,TRBD2,TRBJ2-3,TRBV11-3
ASSSPGTSGNTIY,-,TRBJ1-3,TRBV11-2
ASSLGDWQETQY,-,TRBJ2-5,TRBV7-7
ASSLAPIGQAEAF,TRBD1,TRBJ1-1,TRBV11-3
ASSSTLADTQY,-,TRBJ2-3,TRBV7-6
ASSAPGSQETQY,-,TRBJ2-5,TRBV9
ASSTGPARNHTDTQY,-,TRBJ2-3,TRBV21-1
ASSLGVGANTGELF,-,TRBJ2-2,TRBV11-1